This is a list of T cell receptor beta chains from one sample in a study of cytomegalovirus exposure and HLA in healthy donors. Repertoires were generated with immunoSEQ multiplex PCR, while TCRdb's copy carries only in-frame clones and drops some. The sample carries more than 50,000 clones, 85% recorded once. Sequencing was performed on PBMCs. The origin of the receptors is a female donor in good health and CMV-seronegative. The CDR3 runs from the conserved cysteine through the conserved F or W. The D gene is left open where the match is weak. Rows may omit the clone size; those that give it use once, few, many or a size class.

v_gene	abundance	j_gene	d_gene	CDR3nt	CDR3aa
TRBV2	-	TRBJ1-5	-	TGTGCCAGCAGCTTTCGGGACACCCTCCTGGAGACGGATCAGCCCCAGCATTTT	CASSFRDTLLETDQPQHF
TRBV28	-	TRBJ2-5	-	TGTGCCAGCACCGTAGGGGCAGACGAGACCCAGTACTTC	CASTVGADETQYF
TRBV25-1	-	TRBJ2-2	-	TGTGCCAGCAGTAAACGGGGGACCGGGGAGCTGTTTTTT	CASSKRGTGELFF
TRBV5-1	-	TRBJ1-1	-	TGCGCCAGCAGCTGGGGCACCCTGAACACTGAAGCTTTCTTT	CASSWGTLNTEAFF
TRBV7-8	-	TRBJ2-7	TRBD2	TGTGCCAGCAGTACCCCGGGACTAGCGATTCGCGAGCAGTACTTC	CASSTPGLAIREQYF
TRBV29-1	-	TRBJ1-2	TRBD1	TGCAGCGTTGAGGGGACAGGGGGCGCGAGGGGCTACACCTTC	CSVEGTGGARGYTF
TRBV2	-	TRBJ2-7	TRBD2	TGTGCCAGCAAAAATGAACTAGCGGGAATGTCCTACGAGCAGTACTTC	CASKNELAGMSYEQYF
TRBV11-3	-	TRBJ1-2	TRBD1	TGTGCCAGCAGCTTATGCCGGGGAGCACAGGGGGTGTGCGAAGGCTACACCTTC	CASSLCRGAQGVCEGYTF
TRBV7-2	few	TRBJ1-1	-	TGTGCCAGCAGCTTAGGACCACAGGGAACCACTGAAGCTTTCTTT	CASSLGPQGTTEAFF
TRBV28	-	TRBJ2-3	TRBD2	TGTGCCAGCAGTTCCCCCGCCGGGACTAGCGGTAGCACAGATACGCAGTATTTT	CASSSPAGTSGSTDTQYF
TRBV5-1	-	TRBJ1-2	-	TGCGCCAGCAGCATTCAAACCGGGACACTTAACTATGGCTACACCTTC	CASSIQTGTLNYGYTF
TRBV28	-	TRBJ2-6	-	TGTGCCAGCAGCCAACCCGTAGTGTTCGCGGCCAACGTCCTGACTTTC	CASSQPVVFAANVLTF
TRBV9	few	TRBJ2-7	TRBD1	TGTGCCAGCAGCTTCCGGGACAGGGGCTACGAGCAGTACTTC	CASSFRDRGYEQYF
TRBV11-2	-	TRBJ2-1	-	TGTGCCAGCAGCTTATTGGAAACAGGGACGATCCACAATGAGCAGTTCTTC	CASSLLETGTIHNEQFF
TRBV7-9	-	TRBJ2-3	TRBD1	TGTGCCAGCAGCTCAACCCACGGGACAGGAGACACAGATACGCAGTATTTT	CASSSTHGTGDTDTQYF
TRBV2	-	TRBJ2-1	-	TGTGCCAGCAGTGAGATAGCGGCCTCAAATGAGCAGTTCTTC	CASSEIAASNEQFF
TRBV7-2	-	TRBJ2-3	TRBD2	TGTGCCAGCAGCTTAGGACTAGCGGGGTCTAGCACAGATACGCAGTATTTT	CASSLGLAGSSTDTQYF
TRBV10-3	once	TRBJ2-1	-	TGTGCCATCAGTGAGTCACAGACCGGCTCCTACAATGAGCAGTTCTTC	CAISESQTGSYNEQFF
TRBV5-6	-	TRBJ2-5	TRBD2	TGTGCCAGCAGCCAGATACTAGCGGGGGGCATATTCCAAGAGACCCAGTACTTC	CASSQILAGGIFQETQYF
TRBV2	-	TRBJ2-7	-	TGTGCCAGCACCCCTGACGGGAACTACGAGCAGTACTTC	CASTPDGNYEQYF
TRBV7-9	few	TRBJ2-4	TRBD1	TGTTCCAGCAGCTTCCGGACAGGGGACATTCAGTACTTC	CSSSFRTGDIQYF
TRBV4-2	-	TRBJ2-7	-	TGTGCCAGCAGCCAAGAAGGGAGTACGGCCTACGAGCAGTACTTC	CASSQEGSTAYEQYF
TRBV11-2	-	TRBJ1-2	TRBD1	TGTGCCAGCAGCCGGGGGACAGCCTCCCCTAACTATGGCTACACCTTC	CASSRGTASPNYGYTF
TRBV4-1	-	TRBJ1-5	-	TGCGCCAGCAGCCAAGAAGCCCAGGGAATCCCTCAGCCCCAGCATTTT	CASSQEAQGIPQPQHF
TRBV7-2	-	TRBJ2-3	-	TGTGCCAGCAGCTCGGACTACCTTAGCACAGATACGCAGTATTTT	CASSSDYLSTDTQYF
TRBV28	few	TRBJ2-7	-	TGTGCCAGCAGTCGGAGATACGAGCAGTACTTC	CASSRRYEQYF
TRBV9	once	TRBJ1-3	TRBD1	TGTGCCAGCAGCGTAGTGCCCATGGGGGACAGGGTCTCTGGAAACACCATATATTTT	CASSVVPMGDRVSGNTIYF
TRBV27	-	TRBJ1-2	-	TGTGCCAGCAGTTTAGGGCGAGGGTTGGGCTACACCTTC	CASSLGRGLGYTF
TRBV5-1	-	TRBJ1-2	-	TGCGCCAGCAGCTCGACCTATCTCCCTCGGGATGGCTACACCTTC	CASSSTYLPRDGYTF
TRBV6-1	-	TRBJ1-1	TRBD1	TGTGCCAGCGGAGACAGGGGAGTGGGTGAAGCTTTCTTT	CASGDRGVGEAFF
TRBV9	-	TRBJ2-2	TRBD1	TGTGCCAGCAGCGACCGGTCGGGGACAGGGTTGAGCGGGGAGCTGTTTTTT	CASSDRSGTGLSGELFF
TRBV12-2	-	TRBJ2-7	-	TGTGCAAGTCGCTTCCGCAAAAATCCAGGGACCTACGAGCAGTACTTC	CASRFRKNPGTYEQYF
TRBV5-5	-	TRBJ1-1	-	TGTGCCAGCAGCTTGCTACCCATAGACAGGCCCGCTGAAGCTTTCTTT	CASSLLPIDRPAEAFF
TRBV19	-	TRBJ2-3	-	TGTGCCAGTAGTATCAGGGAAGCAGATACGCAGTATTTT	CASSIREADTQYF
TRBV18	few	TRBJ2-7	TRBD1	TGTGCCAGCTCACCAGGGACAGGGTCCTACGAGCAGTACTTC	CASSPGTGSYEQYF
TRBV7-3	-	TRBJ2-1	TRBD2	TGTGCCAGCAGCTTTCCGCGCTCCCCAAGCGGGGCGAACAATGAGCAGTTCTTC	CASSFPRSPSGANNEQFF
TRBV19	-	TRBJ2-2	-	TGTGCCAGTAGTAACCAGGGTTACACCGGGGAGCTGTTTTTT	CASSNQGYTGELFF
TRBV19	-	TRBJ2-7	-	TGTGCCAGTAGCGTACAGGGAGTGGGAGAGCAGTACTTC	CASSVQGVGEQYF
TRBV4-1	-	TRBJ1-6	-	TGCGCCAGCAGCCAAGAGAGCTCCTATAATTCACCCCTCCACTTT	CASSQESSYNSPLHF
TRBV18	-	TRBJ2-1	-	TGTGCCAGCTCACCGCCCCAGGGATTGTACAATGAGCAGTTCTTC	CASSPPQGLYNEQFF
TRBV7-2	once	TRBJ2-1	-	TGTGCCAGCAGCTTATATCCTCGGGATGAGCAGTTCTTC	CASSLYPRDEQFF
TRBV12-5	-	TRBJ2-3	TRBD1	TGTGCTAGTGGTTCTACTGGACAGGGCTACACAGATACGCAGTATTTT	CASGSTGQGYTDTQYF
TRBV7-2	-	TRBJ1-3	-	TGTGCCAGCAGCTTAGGACAGAGAAACACCATATATTTT	CASSLGQRNTIYF
TRBV27	-	TRBJ2-1	TRBD2	TGTGCCAGCAGTTCCAGCGGGAGCTCCTACAATGAGCAGTTCTTC	CASSSSGSSYNEQFF
TRBV5-1	-	TRBJ2-7	-	TGCGCCAGCAGCCTCGGAGACAGGACCTTCTCCGTGCAGTACTTC	CASSLGDRTFSVQYF
TRBV11-3	-	TRBJ2-1	TRBD2	TGTGCCAGCAGCCCCGGACTAGCGGGGGGGAATGAGCAGTTCTTC	CASSPGLAGGNEQFF
TRBV6-5	-	TRBJ2-5	-	TGTGCCAGCGGCCGTGAGGGGGGGGGAGAGACCCAGTACTTC	CASGREGGGETQYF
TRBV9	-	TRBJ2-2	TRBD2	TGTGCCAGCAGCGCGATAGGACTAGCGGGAAGGGATGCGAACACCGGGGAGCTGTTTTTT	CASSAIGLAGRDANTGELFF
TRBV4-1	-	TRBJ2-7	-	TGCGCCAGCAGCCAAGTGGGGGGACAGTCCTACGAGCAGTACTTC	CASSQVGGQSYEQYF
TRBV27	few	TRBJ2-7	-	TGTGCCAGCAGTGTTGGGCTACCCTACTCCTACGAGCAGTACTTC	CASSVGLPYSYEQYF
TRBV7-8	-	TRBJ2-7	TRBD2	TGTGCCAGCTCCATTCGGACTAGCGTAGACGAGCAGTACTTC	CASSIRTSVDEQYF
TRBV7-9	-	TRBJ2-1	TRBD1	TGTGCCAGCAGCCCCCTCGGGACAGGGCAAAGCTCCTACAATGAGCAGTTCTTC	CASSPLGTGQSSYNEQFF